Following are 4 T cell receptor beta chains from one sample sequenced in a study of shared clonotypes between healthy human individuals. TCRdb's copy holds only in-frame clones and misses some; the assay was immunoSEQ multiplex PCR. The sample contains around 1.1 million clones, approximately 78% of which appear only once. The sequenced sample consisted of memory CD4+ T cells from PBMCs. Subset given: CD45RA-negative fraction. The source is a man younger than 35 in good health. Some clones in this sample may be carry-over from other donors' samples.

Turning to this clone: A read error is possible here, since a much larger clone lies one base away. The genes are TRBV25-1 and TRBJ2-4; D may correspond to TRBD1 or TRBD2 (6 bases each). The CDR3 loop spans 12 amino acids. Looked up from germline, CDR1 is MGHDK and CDR2 is SYGVNS. Trimming took 6 bases from V and 6 from J, leaving 9 bases between them. CDR3 nucleotide sequence: TGTGCCAGCAGGGGGGGCGGAAACATTCAGTACTTC. Translating gives CASRGGGNIQYF.

The V and J genes are TRBV10-3 and TRBJ2-7; D may be TRBD2 (5 bases). Germline CDR1 is ENHRY and CDR2 is SYGVKD. The CDR3 spans 15 residues. V was shortened by 0 bases and J by 2 bases, with 11 bases between the two germline ends. CDR3 sequence reads: CAISESAGSTYEQYF. CDR3 DNA: TGTGCCATCAGTGAGTCGGCGGGTTCAACCTACGAGCAGTACTTC.

The genes are TRBV27 and TRBJ1-2; D is ambiguous. CDR3 length: 15 amino acids. Trimming cost V 5 bases and J 2 bases, with 15 bases left between them. The germline V gene has CDR1 MNHEY and CDR2 SMNVEV (reference sequence). The CDR3, as DNA: TGTGCCAGCAGTCCCCGGGGAGGGAAGAACTATGGCTACACCTTC. As protein: CASSPRGGKNYGYTF.

The chain joins TRBV11-2 to TRBJ2-1; 10 nucleotides line up with TRBD2. Germline loops: CDR1 SGHAT, CDR2 FQNNGV. The CDR3 totals 15 residues. J lost 8 bases, V lost 3 bases, and 7 bases had no gene match. The CDR3: CASSFPAGGRYEQFF. CDR3 DNA sequence: TGTGCCAGCAGCTTTCCAGCGGGAGGGCGGTATGAGCAGTTCTTC.